This T cell receptor beta chain was sequenced in a study of T-cell reconstitution after alpha-beta-depleted transplantation in children. Study-wide results and caveats: High day-60 TCRbeta diversity in some patients came from surviving recipient T cells and thymic progenitors.

This sample's TCRbeta library carried unique molecular identifier barcodes. MiXCR, applied by TCRdb to the PCR reads, yields one record per CDR3 protein. The sample has nearly 350,000 distinct CDR3 sequences, under 20% seen once. The J segment lost 6 bases and the V segment lost 0 bases, leaving 9 bases of the junction unmatched. The germline V gene encodes CDR1 LGHNT and CDR2 FRNRAP. The CDR3 totals 16 residues. About this clonotype: Its target is unknown.

The origin of this receptor is a male patient between 2 and 10 years old who had a stem cell transplant for acute lymphoblastic leukemia, so the T cells may come from the graft donor. Specimen: PBMCs, mostly from graft donor cells, collected 360 days after TCRalphabeta/CD19-depleted stem cell transplant. This chain uses TRBV12-5 with TRBJ1-2, with TRBD1 matching over 8 bases. The CDR3 DNA sequence: TGTGCTAGTGGTTTGGTACTGGGACAGGCCTCGCATGGCTACACCTTC. Protein product: CASGLVLGQASHGYTF.